This T cell receptor (beta chain) was captured by sequencing in a study of CD8 T cells in Susac syndrome. Across the whole study: At the time their blood was drawn, patients with Susac syndrome were either therapy-naive, on corticosteroids (with some of them also receiving intravenous immunoglobulin), or on intravenous immunoglobulin alone. Study results and caveats: CD4+ repertoires of Susac syndrome patients lacked detectable clonal expansion. In its TCR sequencing and HLA analysis, the study acknowledged that the number of individuals was relatively small.

Germline trimming cut 5 bases from V and 2 bases from J; bases unmatched to any gene: 3. This CDR3 contains 15 residues. Germline V gene sequence: CDR1 MDHEN, CDR2 SYDVKM. As to this clonotype: Its specificity is unknown.

An input of roughly 0.5 to 1 ug of RNA was subjected to reverse transcription using random hexamers. Across 54 Vbeta and 13 Jbeta, TCR beta CDR3 was amplified with immunoSEQ multiplex PCR. TCRdb independently ran MiXCR on the immunoSEQ multiplex PCR reads; one entry per CDR3 protein. The table includes 150,000 or so distinct CDR3 sequences, around 93% detected once. Sequencing was carried out using CD4+ T cells from PBMCs. V is TRBV28 and J is TRBJ2-5, with 12 bases aligning to TRBD2. This TCR came from a human donor with Susac syndrome. In nucleotides, the CDR3 is TGTGCCAGCAGTCGCCTAGCGGGGGGGCAAGAGACCCAGTACTTC. Its translation is CASSRLAGGQETQYF.